These 8 T cell receptor beta chains originate from one sample sequenced in a study of blood T cell repertoires in COVID-19. Sequencing was performed with immunoSEQ multiplex PCR; in TCRdb, only in-frame clones are kept and a portion is missing. The sample consists of over 80,000 clones, around 79% of them appearing once. The specimen sequenced was peripheral blood. Receptors were obtained from an elderly woman with active or convalescent COVID-19.

V gene TRBV10-3 combines with J gene TRBJ1-2; D not resolved. V lost 3 bases, J lost 5 bases, and 16 bases lay in between. The V gene's germline CDR1 is ENHRY and CDR2 SYGVKD. This CDR3 is 15 amino acids long. The CDR3 region is CAISDLAQSSYGYTF. The CDR3 nucleotides read TGTGCCATCAGTGATTTGGCTCAGTCTTCATATGGCTACACCTTC.

The chain employs TRBV2 and TRBJ2-2, with 8 bases identical to TRBD1. Germline V gene lookup returns CDR1 SNHLY and CDR2 FYNNEI. V trimming: 7 bases; J trimming: 4 bases; junction bases outside the gene matches: 8. The CDR3 extends over 15 amino acids. The CDR3 DNA reads TGTGCCAGCACCGCCGGACAGGGCGGCACCGGGGAGCTGTTTTTT. Translating it yields CASTAGQGGTGELFF.

This clone appeared a few times. V gene TRBV7-2 combines with J gene TRBJ2-1, with D possibly being TRBD2 (7 bases). Trimming removed 5 bases from V and 9 bases from J, with 23 bases in between. The V gene's germline CDR1 is SGHTA and CDR2 FQGNSA. This CDR3 has 16 residues. CDR3 sequence reads: CASSLGGAGVSGEQFF. CDR3 bases: TGTGCCAGCAGCCTAGGGGGGGCGGGAGTCTCGGGTGAGCAGTTCTTC.

The chain joins TRBV6-5 to TRBJ1-6; unclear D gene. CDR1 MNHEY and CDR2 SVGAGI come from the germline V gene. Trimming stripped 0 bases from V and 8 bases from J, with 8 bases between. This CDR3 is 14 amino acids long. This chain's CDR3 is CASSYSGSDSPLHF. DNA for the CDR3: TGTGCCAGCAGTTACTCTGGCAGCGATTCACCCCTCCACTTT.

The rearrangement uses TRBV28 and TRBJ1-3; unclear D gene. V shed 9 bases and J shed 7 bases, with 19 bases lying between them. Per the germline V gene, CDR1 is MDHEN and CDR2 is SYDVKM. The CDR3 has 14 amino acids. DNA of the CDR3: TGTGCCAGTTCTCCTGCACCGGACTTCAACACCATATATTTT. Its translation: CASSPAPDFNTIYF.

V gene TRBV28 combines with J gene TRBJ1-2, with unresolved D. CDR1 is MDHEN and CDR2 is SYDVKM in the germline V gene. The CDR3 contains 14 residues. Trimming cost V 7 bases and J 2 bases, with 14 bases left between them. The CDR3 nucleotides read TGTGCCAGCACCGGGTCTTTCAGAAACTATGGCTACACCTTC. Translated, it gives CASTGSFRNYGYTF.

The chain joins TRBV19 to TRBJ2-2, with TRBD2 matching 10 bases. After removal of 4 bases from V and 0 bases from J, the junction contained 8 bases not matched to a gene. The length of the CDR3 is 18 residues. The germline V gene encodes CDR1 LNHDA and CDR2 SQIVND (reference sequence). The CDR3 loop reads CASSKREGRAANTGELFF. CDR3 DNA sequence: TGTGCCAGTAGTAAGCGGGAGGGTCGAGCTGCGAACACCGGGGAGCTGTTTTTT.

The V and J genes are TRBV28 and TRBJ1-2, with TRBD1 matching 7 bases. The CDR3 is 17 residues long. Per the germline V gene, CDR1 is MDHEN and CDR2 is SYDVKM. The trim removed 7 bases at V and 3 bases at J, leaving 17 bases unmatched. The CDR3 coding sequence is TGTGCCAGCATCCCACGGGGAAGGGGGACAGCTTACTATGGCTACACCTTC. It yields the protein CASIPRGRGTAYYGYTF.